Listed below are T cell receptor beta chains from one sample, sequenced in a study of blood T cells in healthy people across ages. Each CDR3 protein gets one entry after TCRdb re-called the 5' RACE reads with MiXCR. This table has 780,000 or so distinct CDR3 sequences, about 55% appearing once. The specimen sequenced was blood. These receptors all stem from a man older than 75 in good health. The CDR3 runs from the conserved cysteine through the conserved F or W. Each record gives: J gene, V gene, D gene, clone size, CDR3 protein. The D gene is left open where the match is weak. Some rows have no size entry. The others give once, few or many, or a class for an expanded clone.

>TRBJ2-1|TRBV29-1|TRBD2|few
CSVAGTSGSLDGGEQFF
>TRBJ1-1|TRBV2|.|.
CASNVGQGTEAFF
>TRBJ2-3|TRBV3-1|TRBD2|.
CASSEGLGGQYF
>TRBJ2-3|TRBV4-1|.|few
CASSRDSDRYAYF
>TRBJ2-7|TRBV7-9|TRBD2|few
CASSLARGLAGVYEQYF
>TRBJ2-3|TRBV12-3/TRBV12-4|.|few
CASSRRRGRGMDTQYF
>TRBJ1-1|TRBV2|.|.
CASKEVAGTTMNTEAFF
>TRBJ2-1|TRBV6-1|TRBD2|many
CASSEVAGGSYNEQFF
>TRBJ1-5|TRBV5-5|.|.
CASSLSGGAGGNQPQHF
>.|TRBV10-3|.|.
CAISERQGRETQYF
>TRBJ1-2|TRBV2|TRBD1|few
CASTLREDRVYGYTF
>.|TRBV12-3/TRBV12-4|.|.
CASSPGSIYEQYF
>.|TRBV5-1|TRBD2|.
CASSFRLAATNEQYF
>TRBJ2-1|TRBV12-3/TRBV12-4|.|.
CASSSPGVGVLYEQFF
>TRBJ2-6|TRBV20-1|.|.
CSVVDNLSGANVLTF
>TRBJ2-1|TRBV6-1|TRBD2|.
CASSEGEGTKRNEQFF
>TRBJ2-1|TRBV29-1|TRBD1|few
CSGTDRSSSYNEQFF
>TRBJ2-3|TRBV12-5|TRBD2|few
CASGLTPGTSGPWTTDTQYF
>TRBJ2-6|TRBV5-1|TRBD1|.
CASGLTLQQGIPGSGANVLTF
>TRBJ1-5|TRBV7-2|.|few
CASSLSAGLRGKPQHF
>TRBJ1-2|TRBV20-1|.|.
CSAVGQGGYGYTF
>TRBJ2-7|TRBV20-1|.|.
CSARNGPYEQYF
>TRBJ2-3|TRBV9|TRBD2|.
CASSPRTSGRYSTDTQYF
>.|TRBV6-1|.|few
CASSEAGARRHEQYF
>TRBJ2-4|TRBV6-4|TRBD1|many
CASSDERDSAYKNIQYF
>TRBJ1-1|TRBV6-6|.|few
CASIRQNTEAFF
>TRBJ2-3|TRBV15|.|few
CATSMAARVDTQYF
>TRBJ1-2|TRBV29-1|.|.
CSVGQYGYTF
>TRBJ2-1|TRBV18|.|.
CASSPGLHNEQFF
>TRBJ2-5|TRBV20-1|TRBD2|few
CSARGPGLAGAKQYF
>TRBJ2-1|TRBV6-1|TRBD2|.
CASRGTSGRAGDYNEQFF
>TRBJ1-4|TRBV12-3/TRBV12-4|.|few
CASSLPPTNEKLFF
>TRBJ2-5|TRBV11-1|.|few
CASSLAYGYQETQYF
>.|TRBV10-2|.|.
CASSISAGEQYF
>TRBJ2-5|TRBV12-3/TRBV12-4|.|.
CASSFYRGDQQYF
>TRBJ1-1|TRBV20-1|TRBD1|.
CSATHPGQGLAFF
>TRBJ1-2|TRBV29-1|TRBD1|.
CSVALRDRATRGYTF
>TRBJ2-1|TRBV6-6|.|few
CASSYGGLGYNEQFF
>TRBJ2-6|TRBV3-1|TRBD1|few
CASSQRQGSSGANVLTF
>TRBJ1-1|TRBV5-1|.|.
CASSLDAYTEAFF
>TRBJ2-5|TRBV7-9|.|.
CASILAGGEQYF
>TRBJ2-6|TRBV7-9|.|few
CASSGAGSSSGANVLTF
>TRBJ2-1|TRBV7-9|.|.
CASSRGRPTYNEQFF
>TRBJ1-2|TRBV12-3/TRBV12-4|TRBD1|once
CASSWTGVYGYTF
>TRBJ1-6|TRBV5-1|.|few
CASSSGDSPLHF